A selection of T cell receptor beta chains follows, all from one sample in a study of shared clonotypes between healthy human individuals. Measured with immunoSEQ multiplex PCR; TCRdb has only the in-frame clones, and not every one. The sample holds some 790,000 clones, roughly 72% seen once. The sample taken for sequencing was memory CD4+ T cells sorted from blood. The receptors derive from a woman aged 25 to 39 in good health. CDR3s include the opening cysteine and the closing phenylalanine or tryptophan. D genes are given only for firm matches. Size values are once, few and many counts, or a class for expanded clones, and some rows have none.

D gene,J gene,V gene,clone size,CDR3 protein,CDR3 DNA
TRBD1,TRBJ2-7,TRBV19,once,CASSNRGHAYEQYF,TGTGCCAGTAGCAACAGGGGGCACGCCTACGAGCAGTACTTC
-,TRBJ2-1,TRBV15,-,CATSSTLAREYNEQFF,TGTGCCACCAGCAGTACTCTAGCGCGAGAATACAATGAGCAGTTCTTC
-,TRBJ2-7,TRBV29-1,-,CSVGGDYEQYF,TGCAGCGTTGGGGGGGACTACGAGCAGTACTTC
-,TRBJ2-7,TRBV19,-,CASSTQTASATYEQYF,TGTGCCAGTAGTACTCAGACGGCTTCCGCAACCTACGAGCAGTACTTC
-,TRBJ2-1,TRBV5-1,-,CASSLSGRSSYNEQFF,TGCGCCAGCAGCTTGTCGGGACGGAGCTCCTACAATGAGCAGTTCTTC
TRBD1,TRBJ2-7,TRBV10-1,few,CASSDSRGLGEQYF,TGCGCCAGCAGTGATTCCAGGGGGCTGGGCGAGCAGTACTTC
-,TRBJ2-7,TRBV6-5,-,CASRPPDYRDYEQYF,TGTGCCAGCCGTCCCCCGGACTACAGAGACTACGAGCAGTACTTC
TRBD1,TRBJ2-5,TRBV4-1,-,CASSQDMTGGAQTQYF,TGCGCCAGCAGCCAAGATATGACAGGGGGCGCGCAGACCCAGTACTTC
-,TRBJ1-2,TRBV7-6,once,CASSLARGKGGYTF,TGTGCCAGCAGCTTAGCGCGTGGGAAAGGTGGCTACACCTTC
TRBD1,TRBJ2-7,TRBV7-2,few,CASSLQRDSHEQYF,TGTGCCAGCAGCTTACAACGGGACAGCCACGAGCAGTACTTC
-,TRBJ2-7,TRBV28,-,CASSSRATSKQYF,TGTGCCAGCAGTTCCAGGGCTACTTCGAAGCAGTACTTC
TRBD1,TRBJ2-3,TRBV19,few,CASSTGTGSTDTQYF,TGTGCCAGTAGTACTGGGACAGGGAGCACAGATACGCAGTATTTT
-,TRBJ2-7,TRBV11-2,few,CASSLYRVGVSFEQYF,TGTGCCAGCAGCTTATATCGGGTCGGGGTTTCATTCGAGCAGTACTTC
-,TRBJ1-1,TRBV6-6,-,CASKGSNTEAFF,TGTGCCAGCAAGGGTTCGAACACTGAAGCTTTCTTT
TRBD2,TRBJ2-4,TRBV11-2,-,CASSPRVGVAGVNIQYF,TGTGCCAGCAGCCCACGGGTAGGGGTGGCGGGGGTAAACATTCAGTACTTC
TRBD2,TRBJ2-2,TRBV7-8,-,CASSPGLAGEVGTGELFF,TGTGCCAGCAGCCCAGGACTAGCGGGGGAGGTGGGCACCGGGGAGCTGTTTTTT
-,TRBJ1-1,TRBV6-1,-,CASSGTPLGDTEAFF,TGTGCCAGCAGTGGAACCCCCCTGGGTGACACTGAAGCTTTCTTT
-,TRBJ2-7,TRBV28,-,CASSVVAGHSYEQYF,TGTGCCAGCAGCGTGGTCGCGGGCCACTCCTACGAGCAGTACTTC
TRBD2,TRBJ2-3,TRBV5-4,-,CASSLNSGLAGAGQYF,TGTGCCAGCAGCCTGAACAGTGGACTAGCGGGAGCTGGGCAGTATTTT
-,TRBJ1-5,TRBV29-1,few,CSVEEQDNQPQHF,TGCAGCGTTGAAGAACAGGATAATCAGCCCCAGCATTTT
-,TRBJ1-1,TRBV5-6,few,CASASVNTEAFF,TGTGCCAGCGCAAGTGTGAACACTGAAGCTTTCTTT
-,TRBJ1-2,TRBV2,-,CASRLMSWTTKGLYGYTF,TGTGCCAGCAGATTAATGAGTTGGACTACTAAGGGGCTGTATGGCTACACCTTC
TRBD1,TRBJ2-3,TRBV15,-,CATSSGDRALDTQYF,TGTGCCACCAGCAGTGGAGACAGGGCCCTGGATACGCAGTATTTT
-,TRBJ2-1,TRBV5-5,few,CASSREGDYNEQFF,TGTGCCAGCTCACGCGAGGGGGACTACAATGAGCAGTTCTTC
TRBD2,TRBJ2-1,TRBV5-1,few,CASTAGGPGNEQFF,TGCGCCAGCACAGCGGGAGGGCCAGGCAATGAGCAGTTCTTC
-,TRBJ2-3,TRBV7-6,-,CASSPRWGAPDTQYF,TGTGCCAGCAGCCCGAGGTGGGGGGCCCCAGATACGCAGTATTTT